This T cell receptor (beta chain) was documented in a study of siplizumab effects on memory and regulatory T cells. Regarding the study as a whole: Siplizumab produced a significant reduction in alloreactive sequences that were traceable to unstimulated CD4+ memory cells. Confirmatory evidence of suppressive function in proliferating siplizumab-culture Tregs was not obtained. Unstimulated subsets accounted for the mapping of only a minor share of the clones that were alloreactive.

Trimming stripped 4 bases from V and 3 bases from J, with 13 bases between. Germline V gene sequence: CDR1 MNHNS, CDR2 SASEGT. This CDR3 spans 15 amino acids. The assay was immunoSEQ multiplex PCR, and TCRdb's table has in-frame clones only and misses some. The sample carries tens of thousands of clones, 80% to 90% recorded once. Remarks on this clone: Its antigen is not identified.

The source material was Tregs sorted from blood. The chain has TRBV6-1 and TRBJ2-1, with D possibly being TRBD1 or TRBD2 (5 bases each). The TCR was taken from a human donor in good health. The CDR3 DNA follows: TGTGCCAGCAGTGCCAGGGAGACTTACTACAATGAGCAGTTCTTC. Residues: CASSARETYYNEQFF.